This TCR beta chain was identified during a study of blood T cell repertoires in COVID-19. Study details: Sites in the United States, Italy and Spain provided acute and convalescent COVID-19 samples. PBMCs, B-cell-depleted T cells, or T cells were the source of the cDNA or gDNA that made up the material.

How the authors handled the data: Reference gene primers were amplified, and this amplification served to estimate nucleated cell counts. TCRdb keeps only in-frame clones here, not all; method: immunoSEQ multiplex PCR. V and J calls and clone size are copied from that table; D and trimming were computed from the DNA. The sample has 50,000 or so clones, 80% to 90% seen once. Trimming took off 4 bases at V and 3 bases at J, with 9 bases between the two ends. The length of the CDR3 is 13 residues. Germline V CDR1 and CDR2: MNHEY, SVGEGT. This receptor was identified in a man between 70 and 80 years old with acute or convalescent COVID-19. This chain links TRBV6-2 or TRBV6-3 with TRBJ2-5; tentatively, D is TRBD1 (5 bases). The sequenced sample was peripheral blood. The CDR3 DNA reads TGTGCCAGCAGTTCGACAGTTAAAGAGACCCAGTACTTC. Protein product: CASSSTVKETQYF.